This T cell receptor beta chain is drawn from a study of blood T cells in healthy people across ages. Study-wide results and caveats: Shifts in expanded clonotypes may have been confounded by donor CMV status, which was unknown.

For this clonotype: The antigen is undetermined.

Sample-barcoded 5' priming and a J-beta primer mix drove a second PCR of about 7 to 12 cycles. In TCRdb, the 5' RACE reads were re-called with MiXCR into one record per CDR3 protein. The sample carries roughly 800,000 distinct CDR3 sequences, roughly 35% recorded once. In germline, CDR1 is SNHLY, CDR2 FYNNEI. The length of the CDR3 is 14 residues. With 2 bases removed from V and 7 bases from J, the gap between germline ends came to 11 bases. Material for sequencing was blood. V is TRBV2 and J is TRBJ1-4, with no clear D. The TCR comes from a young man in good health. The CDR3 DNA is TGTGCCAGCAGTGAAACGGGCCCGGGTGAAAAACTGTTTTTT. It encodes CASSETGPGEKLFF.